The 11 T cell receptor beta chains below all came from one sample that was sequenced in a study of blood T cells in healthy people across ages. For the second PCR, which ran for about 6 to 11 cycles, a sample-barcoded 5' primer and a J-beta primer mix were used. MiXCR, applied by TCRdb to the 5' RACE reads, yields one record per CDR3 protein. The top ten clones hold roughly 8.2% of a sample with roughly 1,500,000 distinct CDR3 sequences, roughly 40% of them seen once. The sequenced sample was blood. These receptors came from a woman between 18 and 29 years old in good health.

The V and J genes are TRBV20-1 and TRBJ1-6; perhaps TRBD1 as D (6 bases). V lost 4 bases, J lost 7 bases, and 11 bases lay in between. CDR1 is DFQATT and CDR2 is SNEGSKA in the germline V gene (reference sequence). The CDR3 runs 13 residues. The CDR3 protein is CSATRTENSPLHF. For the CDR3, the DNA is TGCAGTGCTACCCGGACAGAAAATTCACCCCTCCACTTT.

The V gene is TRBV10-3, the J gene TRBJ2-1; 8 bases align to TRBD2. The ends lost 3 bases at V and 10 bases at J; junction bases unmatched: 20. CDR1 is ENHRY, CDR2 SYGVKD, per germline. CDR3 size: 18 residues. The CDR3 DNA reads as TGTGCCATCAGTGATTTTTTCTCGAGCGGGAGCGGGTTGATAGAGCAGTTCTTC. It is translated as CAISDFFSSGSGLIEQFF.

The chain joins TRBV30 to TRBJ2-7; D may match TRBD1 or TRBD2 (5 bases each). From germline, CDR1 is GTSNPN and CDR2 SVGIG (reference sequence). CDR3 length equals 14 residues. Trimming removed 1 base at V and 6 bases at J, with 16 bases between. CDR3: CAWSGPGLLGEQYF. CDR3 coding DNA: TGTGCCTGGAGTGGCCCGGGGCTCCTGGGCGAGCAGTACTTC.

The sample holds a few counts of this clonotype. This chain joins TRBV20-1 and TRBJ2-3, with D possibly called TRBD1 or TRBD2 (5 bases each). V gave up 6 bases and J gave up 3 bases, with 22 bases separating them. The CDR3 contains 16 residues. In germline, CDR1 is DFQATT, CDR2 SNEGSKA (reference sequence). For the CDR3, the DNA is TGCAGTGCGATCCCCCGGGACGTAGGGCCTACAGATACGCAGTATTTT. It translates to CSAIPRDVGPTDTQYF.

The chain links TRBV27 to TRBJ2-7; D call uncertain. The J call may be faulty, since TRBJ2-5 better matches the DNA end. Germline V lookup: CDR1 MNHEY, CDR2 SMNVEV (reference sequence). The CDR3 sequence is 10 residues long. CDR3 amino acids: CASRIVTQYF. In DNA form, the CDR3 reads TGTGCCAGCAGGATAGTGACCCAGTACTTC.

V is TRBV27 and J is TRBJ1-1; D not resolved. The CDR3 loop spans 14 amino acids. Germline V gene lookup returns CDR1 MNHEY and CDR2 SMNVEV (reference sequence). Trimming pared 5 bases from V and 1 base from J, leaving 11 bases between. DNA of the CDR3: TGTGCCAGCAGTCCCTACATGGGGAACACTGAAGCTTTCTTT. Its translation is CASSPYMGNTEAFF.

This clonotype was seen a few times. V and J are TRBV28 and TRBJ1-2; possible D gene TRBD1, 5 bases. V lost 6 bases and J lost 7, with 15 bases in between. Germline V gene lookup returns CDR1 MDHEN and CDR2 SYDVKM. CDR3 length: 13 residues. CDR3 coding DNA: TGTGCCAGCAGAACTAAAGGGGTATCTGGCTACACCTTC. This codes for CASRTKGVSGYTF.

This clonotype was recorded at least ten times. J is TRBJ2-7 and V is TRBV4-1; 10 bases fit TRBD2. J lost 3 bases, V lost 3 bases, and 5 bases had no gene match. This CDR3 region has 15 residues. CDR1 is MGHRA, CDR2 YSYEKL, per germline. CDR3 DNA sequence: TGCGCCAGCAGCCATGAACTAGCGGGAAGCTACGAGCAGTACTTC. It is translated as CASSHELAGSYEQYF.

V and J are TRBV19 and TRBJ2-1, with 9 bases matching TRBD2. V dropped 4 bases and J dropped 5; count of bases not matched to a gene: 6. The CDR3 contains 15 residues. Germline lookup yields CDR1 LNHDA and CDR2 SQIVND (reference sequence). The CDR3 spells CASSNLAGSHNEQFF. The DNA for the CDR3 is TGTGCCAGTAGTAACCTAGCGGGATCCCACAATGAGCAGTTCTTC.

For this clonotype: The CDR3 ends on some other residue instead of the conserved phenylalanine or tryptophan, so this is likely a read error. This rearrangement joins TRBV7-3 to TRBJ1-2; the D gene is possibly TRBD1 (6 bases). CDR3 length equals 15 residues. Trimming left V 2 bases short and J 2 bases short, with 12 bases between. From germline, CDR1 is SGHTA and CDR2 FQGTGA. CDR3 nucleotides: TGTGCCAGCAGCTTATCGGGGGCGCAAAACTATGGCTACACCTAC. Amino acids: CASSLSGAQNYGYTY.

J is TRBJ2-1 and V is TRBV6-1; perhaps TRBD2 as D (6 bases). The CDR3 has 14 amino acids. Trimming cost V 4 bases and J 8 bases, with 15 bases left between them. Per the germline V gene, CDR1 is MNHNS and CDR2 is SASEGT. CDR3 loop: CASSARDSGDEQFF. CDR3 sequence (DNA): TGTGCCAGCAGTGCCAGGGACTCCGGCGATGAGCAGTTCTTC.